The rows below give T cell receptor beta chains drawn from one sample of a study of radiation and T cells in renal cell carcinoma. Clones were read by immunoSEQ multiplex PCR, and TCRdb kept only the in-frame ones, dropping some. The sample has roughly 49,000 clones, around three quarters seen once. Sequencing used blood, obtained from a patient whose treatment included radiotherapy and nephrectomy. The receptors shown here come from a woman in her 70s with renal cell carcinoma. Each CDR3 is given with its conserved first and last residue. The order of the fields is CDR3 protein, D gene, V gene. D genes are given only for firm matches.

CASSSGPGSYEQYF . TRBV12-1
CASSPSLYGRYTF . TRBV27
CASSYPTGYEQYF . TRBV5-6
CASSSRVGARNTGELFF . TRBV11-1
CASSLARHSEAFF . TRBV19
CASSLSDRAGANVLTF TRBD1 TRBV7-3
CASSKVAGQGAHEQYF TRBD1 TRBV7-8
CASSYSGGTYEQYF . TRBV6-5
CASSLSRDSGNTIYF . TRBV5-1
CASSLAGTSGGELFF TRBD2 TRBV7-7